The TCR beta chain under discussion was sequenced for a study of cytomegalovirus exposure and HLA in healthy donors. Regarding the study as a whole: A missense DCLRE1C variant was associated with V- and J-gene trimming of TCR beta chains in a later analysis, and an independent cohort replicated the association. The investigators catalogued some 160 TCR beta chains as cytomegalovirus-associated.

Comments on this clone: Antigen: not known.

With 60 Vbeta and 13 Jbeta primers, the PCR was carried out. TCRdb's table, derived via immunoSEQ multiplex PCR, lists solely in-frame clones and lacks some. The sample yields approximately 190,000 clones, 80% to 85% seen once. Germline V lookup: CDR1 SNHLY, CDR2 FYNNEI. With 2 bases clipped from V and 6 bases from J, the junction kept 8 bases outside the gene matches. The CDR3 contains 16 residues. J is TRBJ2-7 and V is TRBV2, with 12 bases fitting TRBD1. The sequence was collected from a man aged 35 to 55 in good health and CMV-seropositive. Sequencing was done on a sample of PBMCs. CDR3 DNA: TGTGCCAGCAGTGAATATGGGGGACAGGGGGCGTCCGAGCAGTACTTC. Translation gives CASSEYGGQGASEQYF.